This passage covers 15 T cell receptor beta chains from one sample sequenced in a study of cytomegalovirus exposure and HLA in healthy donors. The PCR contained 60 Vbeta and 13 Jbeta primers. The assay was immunoSEQ multiplex PCR, and TCRdb's table has in-frame clones only and misses some. The sample yields 150,000 to 200,000 clones, about 86% seen once. The sequencing sample was made of PBMCs. Receptor source: a woman younger than 35 in good health and CMV-seronegative.

The chain is built from TRBV28 and TRBJ1-2, with 9 nucleotides matching TRBD1. The CDR3 consists of 18 residues. The J segment lost 1 base and the V segment lost 0 bases, leaving 9 bases of the junction unmatched. Germline-derived CDR1 and CDR2 are MDHEN and SYDVKM. CDR3 DNA: TGTGCCAGCAGTTTATGGGCCGGGACAGGGAATCGTAACTATGGCTACACCTTC. Its protein is CASSLWAGTGNRNYGYTF.

This clone appeared once. At one boundary the junction diverges from the germline segment, which might be a read error. The genes are TRBV18 and TRBJ2-3; 8 bases align to TRBD2. CDR3 length equals 16 residues. Per germline, CDR1 KGHSH and CDR2 LQKENI. The DNA for the CDR3 is TGTGCCAGCTCACCCCTCGGGACGGGGGGGCCAGAGACGCAGTATTTT. It yields the protein CASSPLGTGGPETQYF.

The chain is built from TRBV9 and TRBJ2-1; TRBD2 agrees at 11 bases. CDR1 is SGDLS and CDR2 is YYNGEE in the germline V gene. CDR3 length: 17 residues. V trimming: 4 bases; J trimming: 6 bases; junction bases outside the gene matches: 12. CDR3 loop: CASSTPSLAGGSNEQFF. In DNA form, the CDR3 reads TGTGCCAGCAGCACCCCCTCCTTAGCGGGGGGGTCCAATGAGCAGTTCTTC.

V gene TRBV10-3 combines with J gene TRBJ1-1; 7 nucleotides match TRBD1. This CDR3 is 12 amino acids long. The germline V gene encodes CDR1 ENHRY and CDR2 SYGVKD. The J segment lost 1 base and the V segment lost 7 bases, leaving 0 bases of the junction unmatched. The CDR3: CAIKGANTEAFF. The CDR3 bases are TGTGCCATCAAGGGGGCGAACACTGAAGCTTTCTTT.

The chain links TRBV4-1 to TRBJ2-1, with D perhaps matching TRBD1 (6 bases). Germline lookup yields CDR1 MGHRA and CDR2 YSYEKL. The V and J ends lost 2 bases and 10 bases respectively, with 21 bases between them. The CDR3 covers 16 residues. This chain's CDR3 is CASSQYGTQLSREQFF. For the CDR3, the DNA is TGCGCCAGCAGCCAATACGGGACACAACTGTCAAGGGAGCAGTTCTTC.

The J gene is TRBJ2-6, the V gene TRBV11-2; 8 bases map to TRBD2. The length of the CDR3 is 18 residues. The J segment lost 0 bases and the V segment lost 5 bases, leaving 9 bases of the junction unmatched. CDR1 SGHAT and CDR2 FQNNGV come from the germline V gene. The CDR3 DNA is TGTGCCAGCAGCCCCCGGGGGGGACTATCCTCTGGGGCCAACGTCCTGACTTTC. It is translated as CASSPRGGLSSGANVLTF. The full variable domain, with the rest looked up from reference TRBV11-2 and TRBJ2-6, is EAGVAQSPRYKIIEKRQSVAFWCNPISGHATLYWYQQILGQGPKLLIQFQNNGVVDDSQLPKDRFSAERLKGVDSTLKIQPAKLEDSAVYLCASSPRGGLSSGANVLTFGAGSRLTVL.

This sequence joins TRBV9 and TRBJ2-7; TRBD2 agrees at 8 bases. The V and J ends lost 3 bases and 3 bases, in that order; junction bases with no gene match: 5. Germline CDR1 SGDLS, CDR2 YYNGEE. The CDR3 is 14 residues long. The CDR3 region has the DNA TGTGCCAGCAGCGCTGGGAGCGGGGGCTACGAGCAGTACTTC. This encodes CASSAGSGGYEQYF.

Concerning this clone itself: The sample holds other DNA sequences that translate to the same CDR3. This chain connects TRBV11-2 to TRBJ2-1; D gene ambiguous. Germline CDR1 SGHAT, CDR2 FQNNGV. The CDR3 contains 13 residues. V shed 1 base and J shed 3 bases, with 4 bases lying between them. CDR3 nucleotides: TGTGCCAGCAGCTTAGGGAGCTACAATGAGCAGTTCTTC. It is translated as CASSLGSYNEQFF. Looking up the rest from reference TRBV11-2 and TRBJ2-1 gives the full variable domain: EAGVAQSPRYKIIEKRQSVAFWCNPISGHATLYWYQQILGQGPKLLIQFQNNGVVDDSQLPKDRFSAERLKGVDSTLKIQPAKLEDSAVYLCASSLGSYNEQFFGPGTRLTVL.

This chain connects TRBV7-9 to TRBJ1-1, with 8 bases matching TRBD1. Germline CDR1 and CDR2: SEHNR and FQNEAQ (reference sequence). The CDR3 is 14 amino acids. V shed 5 bases, J shed 5 bases, and the junction held 7 bases outside the gene matches. The CDR3 spells CASSQTQGGTEAFF. CDR3 bases: TGTGCCAGCAGCCAAACACAGGGGGGGACTGAAGCTTTCTTT. Full variable domain (missing parts from reference TRBV7-9 and TRBJ1-1): DTGVSQNPRHKITKRGQNVTFRCDPISEHNRLYWYRQTLGQGPEFLTYFQNEAQLEKSRLLSDRFSAERPKGSFSTLEIQRTEQGDSAMYLCASSQTQGGTEAFFGQGTRLTVV.

This clone appeared once. The chain recombines TRBV28 with TRBJ2-7, with 10 nucleotides matching TRBD1. The germline V gene encodes CDR1 MDHEN and CDR2 SYDVKM. The J segment lost 2 bases and the V segment lost 6 bases, leaving 1 base of the junction unmatched. This CDR3 has 13 amino acids. The CDR3, as DNA: TGTGCCAGCAGCGGACAGGGGGCCTACGAGCAGTACTTC. Translated: CASSGQGAYEQYF.

V and J are TRBV9 and TRBJ2-5, with D possibly matching TRBD2 (6 bases). The CDR3 is made up of 12 amino acids. The germline gives CDR1 SGDLS, CDR2 YYNGEE. Trimming cost V 4 bases and J 2 bases, with 6 bases left between them. DNA of the CDR3: TGTGCCAGCAGCCGGGAGCAAGAGACCCAGTACTTC. As protein: CASSREQETQYF.

The J gene is TRBJ1-5, the V gene TRBV7-9, with D unclear. Germline V CDR1 and CDR2: SEHNR, FQNEAQ (reference sequence). The CDR3 is 15 amino acids. With 4 bases removed from V and 7 bases from J, the gap between germline ends came to 17 bases. This CDR3 is CASSSNSGSDQPQHF. The CDR3 DNA is TGTGCCAGCAGCTCCAATTCCGGGTCTGACCAGCCCCAGCATTTT.

V and J are TRBV2 and TRBJ2-5, with TRBD2 as a possible D gene (6 bases). Germline-derived CDR1 and CDR2 are SNHLY and FYNNEI. The V end was cut by 8 bases, the J end by 6 bases, with 13 bases between. The CDR3 sequence is 12 residues long. The CDR3 loop is CASGEVLKTQYF. CDR3 sequence (DNA): TGTGCCAGCGGGGAGGTTTTGAAGACCCAGTACTTC.

The gene calls are TRBV13 and TRBJ2-7; 8 nucleotides align to TRBD2. Germline CDR1 is PRHDT and CDR2 is FYEKMQ (reference sequence). CDR3 length: 13 residues. With V trimmed by 6 bases and J by 7 bases, 8 bases remained unmatched. The CDR3 DNA follows: TGTGCCAGCAGAAAAGCGGGAGTAAGGGAGCAGTACTTC. This translates into CASRKAGVREQYF.

The chain combines TRBV9 with TRBJ2-6; TRBD2 agrees at 8 bases. Per germline, CDR1 SGDLS and CDR2 YYNGEE. The CDR3 length is 18 residues. Losses at the gene ends were 4 bases for V and 0 bases for J; bases not matched to a gene: 9. In nucleotides, the CDR3 is TGTGCCAGCAGCCGAGGCCCCAGCGGGAGCTCTGGGGCCAACGTCCTGACTTTC. Its protein product is CASSRGPSGSSGANVLTF.